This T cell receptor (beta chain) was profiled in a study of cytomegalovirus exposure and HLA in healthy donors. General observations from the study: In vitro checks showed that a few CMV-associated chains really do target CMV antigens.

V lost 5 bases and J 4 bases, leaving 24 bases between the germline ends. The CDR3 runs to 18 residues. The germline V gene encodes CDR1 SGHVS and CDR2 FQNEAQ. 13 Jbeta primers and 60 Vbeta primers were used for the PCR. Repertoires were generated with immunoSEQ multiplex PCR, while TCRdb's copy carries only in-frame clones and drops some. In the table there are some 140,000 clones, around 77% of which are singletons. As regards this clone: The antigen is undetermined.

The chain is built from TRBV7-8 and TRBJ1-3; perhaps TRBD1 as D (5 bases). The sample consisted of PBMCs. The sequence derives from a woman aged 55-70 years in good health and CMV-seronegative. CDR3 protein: CASSPKSTGTAGGNTIYF. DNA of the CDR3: TGTGCCAGCAGCCCAAAATCCACTGGGACCGCGGGGGGAAACACCATATATTTT.